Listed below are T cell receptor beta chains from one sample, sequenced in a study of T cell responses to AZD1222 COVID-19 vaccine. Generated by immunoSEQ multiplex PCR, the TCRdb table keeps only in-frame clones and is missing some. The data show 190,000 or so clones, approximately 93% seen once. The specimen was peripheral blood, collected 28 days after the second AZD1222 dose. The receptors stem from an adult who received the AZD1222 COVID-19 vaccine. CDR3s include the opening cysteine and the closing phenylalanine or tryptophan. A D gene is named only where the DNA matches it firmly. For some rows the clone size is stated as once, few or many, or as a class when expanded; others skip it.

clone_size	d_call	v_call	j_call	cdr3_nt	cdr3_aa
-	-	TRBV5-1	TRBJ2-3	TGCGCCAGCAGCCTGGCTAAGGGGGCAGATACGCAGTATTTT	CASSLAKGADTQYF
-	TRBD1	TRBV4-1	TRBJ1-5	TGCGCCAGCAGCCGCGGGACAGGGGAGCAGCCCCAGCATTTT	CASSRGTGEQPQHF
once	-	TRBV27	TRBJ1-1	TGTGCCAGCAGTTTCTGGGGTGGGACTGAAGCTTTCTTT	CASSFWGGTEAFF
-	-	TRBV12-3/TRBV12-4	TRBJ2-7	TGTGCCAGCAGTTTACACAGCCTCTACGAGCAGTACTTC	CASSLHSLYEQYF
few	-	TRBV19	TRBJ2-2	TGTGCCAGTAGTATGGGGGCGCGGACCGGGGAGCTGTTTTTT	CASSMGARTGELFF
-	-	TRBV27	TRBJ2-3	TGTGCCAGCAGTCCCGGACAGCAAAGCACAGATACGCAGTATTTT	CASSPGQQSTDTQYF
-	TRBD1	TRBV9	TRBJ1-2	TGTGCCAGCAGAGCCACAGGGGCGGTGAACTATGGCTACACCTTC	CASRATGAVNYGYTF
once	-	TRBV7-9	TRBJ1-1	TGTGCCAGTCCCCCAAATTCCAGGGTAATGGTCTCCACTGAAGCTTTCTTT	CASPPNSRVMVSTEAFF
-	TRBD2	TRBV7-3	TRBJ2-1	TGTGCCAGCAGCTTAATGAGTAGCGGGCTTAACAATGAGCAGTTCTTC	CASSLMSSGLNNEQFF
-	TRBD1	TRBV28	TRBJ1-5	TGTGCCAGCAGCGCTCCCTCCGGGACAGGGCTTCAGCCCCAGCATTTT	CASSAPSGTGLQPQHF
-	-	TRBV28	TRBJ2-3	TGTGCCAGCAGCCCAATACAGGTTGGCACAGATACGCAGTATTTT	CASSPIQVGTDTQYF
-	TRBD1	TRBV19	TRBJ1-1	TGTGCCAGTAGATGGACAGGGGCGAACACTGAAGCTTTCTTT	CASRWTGANTEAFF
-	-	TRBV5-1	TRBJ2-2	TGCGCCAGCAGACAGAACACCGGGGAGCTGTTTTTT	CASRQNTGELFF
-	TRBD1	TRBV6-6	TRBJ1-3	TGTGCCAGCAGCATGGACACAGGGGGCACCATATATTTT	CASSMDTGGTIYF
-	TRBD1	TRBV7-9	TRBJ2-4	TGTGCCAGCAGTGCTCGAGGGACAGAAAACATTCAGTACTTC	CASSARGTENIQYF
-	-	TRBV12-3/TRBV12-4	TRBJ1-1	TGTGCCAGCATCCTGAACACTGAAGCTTTCTTT	CASILNTEAFF